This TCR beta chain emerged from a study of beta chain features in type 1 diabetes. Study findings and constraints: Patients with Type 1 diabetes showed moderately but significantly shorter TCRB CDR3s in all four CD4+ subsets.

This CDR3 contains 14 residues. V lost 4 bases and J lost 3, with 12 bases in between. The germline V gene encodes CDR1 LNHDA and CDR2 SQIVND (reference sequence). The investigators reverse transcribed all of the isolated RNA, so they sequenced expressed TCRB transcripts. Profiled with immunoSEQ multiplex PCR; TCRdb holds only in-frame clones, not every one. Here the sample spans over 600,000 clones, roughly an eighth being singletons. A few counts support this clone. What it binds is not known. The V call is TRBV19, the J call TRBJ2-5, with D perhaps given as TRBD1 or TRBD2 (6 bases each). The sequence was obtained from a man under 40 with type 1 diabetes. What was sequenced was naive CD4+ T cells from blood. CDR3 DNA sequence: TGTGCCAGTAGTAAGGGAGGACAGAAAGAGACCCAGTACTTC. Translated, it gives CASSKGGQKETQYF.